The rows below give T cell receptor beta chains drawn from one sample of a study of blood T cell repertoires in COVID-19. Assay: immunoSEQ multiplex PCR; the TCRdb copy retains only in-frame clones and omits some. This repertoire shows approximately 200,000 clones, around four fifths found once; its top ten account for roughly 5.3%. Material for sequencing was peripheral blood. The source is an older woman who had recovered from COVID-19. Each CDR3 is given with its conserved first and last residue. The order of the fields is J gene, V gene, CDR3 length, CDR3 protein.

>TRBJ1-3|TRBV5-1|15
CASSLNMASGNTIYF
>TRBJ1-6|TRBV6-5|16
CASSYSGRQGWSPLHF
>TRBJ2-2|TRBV2|14
CASRRQGGTGELFF
>TRBJ1-5|TRBV2|14
CASSRQTRNQPQHF
>TRBJ1-1|TRBV30|15
CAWKGLGGSDTEAFF
>TRBJ2-7|TRBV7-9|11
CASSRNYEQYF
>TRBJ2-7|TRBV29-1|14
CSVVVGDRYYEQYF
>TRBJ1-5|TRBV12-5|12
CASGLLDQPQHF
>TRBJ2-2|TRBV9|16
CASSISPGHNTGELFF
>TRBJ2-3|TRBV25-1|15
CASSPPLGLTDTQYF
>TRBJ1-2|TRBV5-8|16
CASSLWGQGANYGYTF
>TRBJ1-6|TRBV3-1/TRBV3-2|15
CASSLARDSLGALHF
>TRBJ2-2|TRBV11-3|15
CASSVAQGDTGELFF
>TRBJ2-2|TRBV2|16
CASIPVASGGTGELFF
>TRBJ2-3|TRBV9|16
CASSPSGGGSTDTQYF
>TRBJ1-6|TRBV4-1|14
CASSQVRLNSPLHF
>TRBJ1-5|TRBV7-2|12
CASSSQNQPQHF
>TRBJ1-5|TRBV7-2|15
CASSSPDWGVQPQHF
>TRBJ2-2|TRBV5-1|13
CASRQGNTGELFF
>TRBJ1-3|TRBV7-6|19
CASSPTGLRSDSSGNTIYF
>TRBJ1-1|TRBV6-5|11
CASRGTGKAFF
>TRBJ1-2|TRBV7-9|15
CASNSDREGNYGYTF
>TRBJ2-3|TRBV5-4|12
CASSSPGDTQYF
>TRBJ2-2|TRBV24-1|20
CATSSPPGLAGAYEHRGAVF
>TRBJ2-2|TRBV4-1|16
CASSQGPRGGPGELFF
>TRBJ2-5|TRBV5-6|16
CASSPGPTSGGETQYF
>TRBJ2-7|TRBV15|14
CATSRLAGAYEQYF
>TRBJ1-2|TRBV7-2|14
CASTKYSGEYGYTF
>TRBJ2-3|TRBV5-4|17
CASSLDITGAATDTQYF
>TRBJ1-2|TRBV7-3|14
CASSSKRGYYGYTF
>TRBJ1-2|TRBV2|14
CASTIGQSPSRYTF
>TRBJ2-3|TRBV19|17
CASSSQPLGLHRDTQYF
>TRBJ2-6|TRBV6-6|16
CASSPLGLPLANVLTF
>TRBJ1-2|TRBV6-5|14
CASSYTGGNYGYTF
>TRBJ2-2|TRBV19|13
CASSIEQPGELFF
>TRBJ1-3|TRBV11-2|15
CASSSTGGRVNTIYF
>TRBJ1-1|TRBV3-1/TRBV3-2|14
CASSQGQGIAEAFF
>TRBJ2-5|TRBV5-1|14
CASSLGASAETQYF
>TRBJ2-5|TRBV19|14
CASSIQSLDGAQYF
>TRBJ1-4|TRBV5-1|14
CASSIQGSNEKLFF
>TRBJ2-3|TRBV6-6|13
CASSLGGADTQYF
>TRBJ2-1|TRBV7-8|20
CASSTPGTSGGYGSYNEQFF
>TRBJ1-1|TRBV7-2|15
CASSPPRGADTEAFF
>TRBJ1-6|TRBV7-8|16
CASSLSTGVGSSPLHF
>TRBJ1-6|TRBV7-2|14
CASRDSRVYSPLHF
>TRBJ2-7|TRBV5-1|14
CASSDRQLDYEQYF
>TRBJ2-5|TRBV20-1|10
CSGDQETQYF
>TRBJ1-4|TRBV5-5|13
CASSLPLSEKLFF
>TRBJ1-2|TRBV3-1/TRBV3-2|13
CASSQGHFYGYTF
>TRBJ2-2|TRBV5-1|16
CASSLDPGTNTGELFF
>TRBJ2-2|TRBV18|13
CASSPMGRGELFF
>TRBJ1-1|TRBV2|15
CASFQGARVDPEAFF
>TRBJ1-1|TRBV13|14
CASSLGRRGTEAFF
>TRBJ2-7|TRBV5-4|16
CASSSRTSGGTYEQYF
>TRBJ1-6|TRBV5-1|16
CASSLGQGGRNSPLHF
>TRBJ2-2|TRBV7-3|14
CASSGGIHTGELFF
>TRBJ2-3|TRBV7-3|19
CASSTHGTSGGLSLGTQYF